This T cell receptor beta chain is drawn from a study of T-cell reconstitution after alpha-beta-depleted transplantation in children. Study conclusions and caveats: Among T cells one year after transplant, newly produced cells accounted for most counts and diversity. After transplant, at about two months, alpha-beta T cells were reportedly derived from several hundred expanded graft clones. Surviving thymic progenitors and recipient T cells were the source of high TCRbeta diversity at day 60 in some patients.

Between the trimmed V and J ends, which lost 4 bases and 1 base, there was a span of 16 bases. Per the germline V gene, CDR1 is LGHNA and CDR2 is YNFKEQ. The CDR3 sequence is 16 residues long. Preparation of the TCRbeta library involved a method that used unique molecular identifiers. TCRdb independently ran MiXCR on the PCR reads; one entry per CDR3 protein. This table holds 490,000 or so distinct CDR3 sequences, roughly a tenth found once. This clonotype was counted between two and nine times. The antigen remains undetermined. The sample in question was PBMCs, obtained before TCRalphabeta/CD19-depleted stem cell transplant. This chain joins TRBV4-2 and TRBJ2-5; D possibly corresponds to TRBD1 (7 bases). This TCR was recovered from a child aged 2 to 10 with inherited bone marrow failure, due to receive a stem cell transplant. The CDR3 loop is CASSRGTVVSQETQYF. The CDR3 DNA follows: TGTGCCAGCAGCCGCGGGACAGTAGTCTCCCAAGAGACCCAGTACTTC.